A single sample is the source of the 31 T cell receptor beta chains below, sequenced in a study of neoadjuvant anti-PD-1 for oral cavity cancer. Sequencing was performed with immunoSEQ multiplex PCR; in TCRdb, only in-frame clones are kept and a portion is missing. Of roughly 60,000 clones listed, roughly three quarters were seen once; the top ten hold about 2.5%. The source was PBMCs, collected before nivolumab (anti-PD-1) treatment. Source of these receptors: a person between 35 and 79 years old with oral cavity squamous cell carcinoma.

This chain links TRBV7-9 with TRBJ2-7, with D maybe TRBD1 (7 bases). The CDR3 has 17 amino acids. Germline CDR1 reads SEHNR; CDR2 reads FQNEAQ (reference sequence). V was clipped by 7 bases and J by 2 bases, with 24 bases between them. The chain's CDR3 is CASTPAGQRLRAYEQYF. The DNA of the CDR3 is TGTGCCAGCACCCCGGCGGGACAGCGTCTCCGGGCCTACGAGCAGTACTTC.

This clone was seen a single time. The chain carries TRBV27 and TRBJ1-1, with D perhaps TRBD1 (6 bases). Deletions cut 0 bases from V and 2 bases from J, with 16 bases between. Germline V gene lookup returns CDR1 MNHEY and CDR2 SMNVEV (reference sequence). The CDR3 has 17 amino acids. The DNA for the CDR3 is TGTGCCAGCAGTTTATCGGTGGGCAGGGGAAGAAACACTGAAGCTTTCTTT. Translated, it gives CASSLSVGRGRNTEAFF.

This sequence joins TRBV27 and TRBJ1-2; D perhaps matches TRBD1 (5 bases). The length of the CDR3 is 14 residues. Trimming left V 3 bases short and J 4 bases short, with 12 bases between. CDR1 and CDR2 (germline): MNHEY, SMNVEV (reference sequence). CDR3 in amino acids: CASSFLGGTYGYTF. CDR3 bases: TGTGCCAGCAGTTTCCTCGGGGGGACCTATGGCTACACCTTC.

This sequence joins TRBV7-9 and TRBJ1-5; weak D call: TRBD1 (5 bases). Trimming left V 5 bases short and J 5 bases short, with 13 bases between. Germline values: CDR1 SEHNR, CDR2 FQNEAQ (reference sequence). The CDR3 sequence is 14 residues long. As DNA, the CDR3 is TGTGCCAGCAGCCCCGGGGGTATGTATCAGCCCCAGCATTTT. Translating it yields CASSPGGMYQPQHF.

The chain employs TRBV19 and TRBJ2-3, with D uncertain. The CDR3 spans 14 residues. V shed 3 bases and J shed 1 base, with 8 bases lying between them. Germline-derived CDR1 and CDR2 are LNHDA and SQIVND (reference sequence). In DNA, the CDR3 is TGTGCCAGTAGTATCCTCACAGGCACAGATACGCAGTATTTT. As protein: CASSILTGTDTQYF.

This clone was seen only a few times. J is TRBJ2-7 and V is TRBV21-1; the D call in the table, TRBD2, was not verified against the DNA. TRBV21-1 is deemed a pseudogene. The CDR3 has 16 residues. The CDR3 region has the DNA TGTGCCAGCAGCGGCCCTACTAGGACCTTCTCCTACGAGCAGTACTTC. Protein: CASSGPTRTFSYEQYF.

The CDR3 sequence: CASRGDRAGEQYF. CDR3 coding DNA: TGTGCCAGTAGGGGCGACAGGGCGGGGGAGCAGTACTTC. The chain uses TRBV19 and TRBJ2-7; weak D call: TRBD1 (7 bases). The CDR3 sequence is 13 residues long. Per germline, CDR1 LNHDA and CDR2 SQIVND (reference sequence). V shed 6 bases and J shed 7 bases, with 16 bases lying between them.

The rearrangement uses TRBV19 and TRBJ2-1; D is unclear. Trimming cost V 3 bases and J 10 bases, with 13 bases left between them. Germline values: CDR1 LNHDA, CDR2 SQIVND (reference sequence). The CDR3 covers 13 residues. CDR3 region: CASSMAGRGEQFF. The CDR3 DNA reads as TGTGCCAGTAGTATGGCAGGAAGAGGCGAGCAGTTCTTC.

V usage is TRBV14 and J usage is TRBJ2-1; 7 positions agree with TRBD2. This CDR3 has 14 residues. Trimming removed 0 bases from V and 13 bases from J; junction bases left unmatched: 9. CDR1 is SGHDN, CDR2 FVKESK, per germline. The chain's CDR3 is CASSQDSSGKPQFF. The CDR3 nucleotides read TGTGCCAGCAGCCAAGATTCCAGCGGGAAACCTCAGTTCTTC.

The chain joins TRBV4-1 to TRBJ1-1; possibly TRBD1 for D (5 bases). This CDR3 has 16 residues. Per the germline V gene, CDR1 is MGHRA and CDR2 is YSYEKL. Trimming cost V 0 bases and J 5 bases, with 16 bases left between them. The CDR3 loop is CASSQDITGGNTEAFF. The CDR3 coding sequence is TGCGCCAGCAGCCAAGATATTACGGGGGGAAATACTGAAGCTTTCTTT.

The chain couples TRBV28 to TRBJ1-3; a weak D match, TRBD1 (6 bases). The CDR3 consists of 15 residues. Germline V gene data show CDR1 as MDHEN and CDR2 as SYDVKM. With 6 bases removed from V and 0 bases from J, the gap between germline ends came to 12 bases. The CDR3 is CASRQTGSSGNTIYF. CDR3 DNA sequence: TGTGCCAGCAGACAAACAGGGAGCTCTGGAAACACCATATATTTT.

This sequence joins TRBV7-9 and TRBJ2-5; D not resolved. The germline gives CDR1 SEHNR, CDR2 FQNEAQ (reference sequence). Trimming shortened V by 4 bases and J by 1 base, and 10 bases separated the two germline ends. The CDR3 sequence is 14 residues long. CDR3 nucleotides: TGTGCCAGCAGCTCCTCCGGGTTCCAAGAGACCCAGTACTTC. Its translation: CASSSSGFQETQYF.

This clone was counted a few times. This rearrangement joins TRBV7-9 to TRBJ1-2, with unresolved D. Trimming stripped 0 bases from V and 6 bases from J, with 5 bases between. Looked up from germline, CDR1 is SEHNR and CDR2 is FQNEAQ (reference sequence). This CDR3 is 12 amino acids long. This chain's CDR3 is CASSLAIDGYTF. DNA for the CDR3: TGTGCCAGCAGCTTAGCAATCGATGGCTACACCTTC.

Concerning this clone: It is unclear where the CDR3 begins or ends on the DNA, so no DNA is shown, and the CDR3 is as TCRdb lists it. This sequence joins TRBV6-1 and TRBJ2-2; the table's D call of TRBD2 was not tested on the DNA. With termini counted, the CDR3 has 15 amino acids. CDR1 MNHNS and CDR2 SASEGT come from the germline V gene. CDR3 region: CASTSGTGGTGELFF.

The chain carries TRBV18 and TRBJ1-5; D call uncertain. V lost 2 bases, J lost 1 base, and 6 bases lay in between. The V gene's germline CDR1 is KGHSH and CDR2 LQKENI. CDR3 size: 14 residues. The CDR3 DNA follows: TGTGCCAGCTCACCATATGTGAGCAATCAGCCCCAGCATTTT. It translates to CASSPYVSNQPQHF.

The chain recombines TRBV11-2 with TRBJ1-1; possible D gene TRBD1, 5 bases. Per germline, CDR1 SGHAT and CDR2 FQNNGV. V was pared by 7 bases and J by 7 bases, with 13 bases between. This CDR3 is 12 amino acids long. CDR3 DNA sequence: TGTGCCAGCACCCTTACGGGGGGTGAAGCTTTCTTT. It specifies CASTLTGGEAFF.

This clone came up once. The chain combines TRBV6-4 with TRBJ1-6, with TRBD1 identical over 9 bases. This CDR3 contains 15 residues. Germline assignment: CDR1 MRHNA and CDR2 SNTAGT. V trimming: 6 bases; J trimming: 4 bases; junction bases outside the gene matches: 4. The chain's CDR3 is CASRGQGAYNSPLHF. CDR3 nucleotide sequence: TGTGCCAGCAGGGGACAGGGCGCGTATAATTCACCCCTCCACTTT.

This chain connects TRBV21-1 to TRBJ1-6; TRBD1, as called in the table, went unchecked against the DNA. TRBV21-1 is a pseudogene locus. The length of the CDR3 is 15 residues. The CDR3 sequence is CASSRGQDRSSPLHF. The CDR3 DNA follows: TGTGCCAGCAGCCGGGGACAGGATCGTAGCTCACCCCTCCACTTT.

The genes are TRBV4-2 and TRBJ2-3; 7 bases map to TRBD2. The germline CDR1 and CDR2 sequences are LGHNA and YNFKEQ. J lost 4 bases, V lost 7 bases, and 8 bases had no gene match. CDR3 length: 14 amino acids. The CDR3 region is CASTRQGGSDTQYF. The CDR3 region has the DNA TGTGCCAGCACCCGCCAGGGAGGGTCAGATACGCAGTATTTT.

This clone was picked up a small number of times. The chain joins TRBV7-8 to TRBJ2-5; 9 bases agree with TRBD2. The germline gives CDR1 SGHVS, CDR2 FQNEAQ. The J segment lost 4 bases and the V segment lost 7 bases, leaving 7 bases of the junction unmatched. This CDR3 contains 14 residues. The CDR3 sequence is CASKGREGAETQYF. In nucleotides, the CDR3 is TGTGCCAGCAAGGGGCGGGAGGGCGCAGAGACCCAGTACTTC.

The CDR3, as DNA: TGTGCCAGCAAGTGGGCTTCGAACACCGGGGAGCTGTTTTTT. Its protein product is CASKWASNTGELFF. The chain combines TRBV19 with TRBJ2-2; D remains ambiguous. The CDR3 has 14 residues. Deletions cut 9 bases from V and 0 bases from J, with 11 bases between. Germline loops: CDR1 LNHDA, CDR2 SQIVND (reference sequence).

V gene TRBV14 combines with J gene TRBJ2-7, with a possible D match to TRBD1 (5 bases). The CDR3 contains 14 residues. V gave up 3 bases and J gave up 6 bases, with 15 bases separating them. Germline CDR1 SGHDN, CDR2 FVKESK. The CDR3 loop is CASSQIDSPGEQYF. Here the CDR3 DNA reads TGTGCCAGCAGCCAGATAGACAGTCCGGGCGAGCAGTACTTC.

The chain is built from TRBV6-1 and TRBJ2-1, with D unclear. Trimming cost V 7 bases and J 4 bases, with 17 bases left between them. Germline V CDR1 and CDR2: MNHNS, SASEGT. This CDR3 has 15 amino acids. CDR3 in DNA: TGTGCCAGCACCGCAACGAGACCCGCGTACAATGAGCAGTTCTTC. Translating gives CASTATRPAYNEQFF.

The genes are TRBV7-2 and TRBJ2-3; D possibly corresponds to TRBD2 (7 bases). The germline V and J ends were trimmed by 1 base and 2 bases, with 10 bases remaining between them. From germline, CDR1 is SGHTA and CDR2 FQGNSA. The CDR3 loop spans 15 amino acids. CDR3 sequence: CASSLDGGPTDTQYF. The CDR3 DNA follows: TGTGCCAGCAGCTTAGACGGGGGGCCCACAGATACGCAGTATTTT.

The chain is built from TRBV27 and TRBJ1-1, with D possibly TRBD1 on 5 matching bases. This CDR3 comprises 14 residues. Deletions cut 6 bases from V and 2 bases from J, with 13 bases between. Germline values: CDR1 MNHEY, CDR2 SMNVEV (reference sequence). CDR3 in amino acids: CASRKTVSNTEAFF. CDR3 bases: TGTGCCAGCAGAAAGACAGTAAGCAACACTGAAGCTTTCTTT.

The genes are TRBV19 and TRBJ1-1, with TRBD1 matching over 9 bases. The V segment lost 6 bases and the J segment 4 bases; nucleotides outside the gene matches: 6. Germline V gene data show CDR1 as LNHDA and CDR2 as SQIVND (reference sequence). The CDR3 is made up of 14 amino acids. CDR3 sequence: CASSPQGAGTEAFF. The CDR3 nucleotides are TGTGCCAGTAGCCCACAGGGGGCGGGCACTGAAGCTTTCTTT.

V and J are TRBV29-1 and TRBJ1-4; possible D gene TRBD1, 5 bases. Germline loops: CDR1 SQVTM, CDR2 ANQGSEA. Trimming removed 4 bases from V and 7 bases from J, with 16 bases in between. The CDR3 is made up of 14 amino acids. The CDR3 coding sequence is TGCAGCGTTGGGGGGACGGGGCGAAGTGAAAAACTGTTTTTT. It yields the protein CSVGGTGRSEKLFF. Using reference TRBV29-1 and TRBJ1-4 for the parts outside the CDR3, the full variable domain is SAVISQKPSRDICQRGTSLTIQCQVDSQVTMMFWYRQQPGQSLTLIATANQGSEATYESGFVIDKFPISRPNLTFSTLTVSNMSPEDSSIYLCSVGGTGRSEKLFFGSGTQLSVL.

This clone was picked up a small number of times. This sequence joins TRBV11-3 and TRBJ2-1, with 8 positions matching TRBD1. Germline V lookup: CDR1 SGHNT, CDR2 YENEEA. This CDR3 is built from 15 residues. The junction had 7 bases not matched to a gene; V was cut back by 2 bases and J by 7 bases. The CDR3 protein is CASSLRGTGGNEQFF. The CDR3 bases are TGTGCCAGCAGCTTAAGGGGGACAGGTGGTAATGAGCAGTTCTTC.

The chain joins TRBV6-6 to TRBJ2-1; 8 bases align to TRBD1. Germline CDR1 reads MNHNY; CDR2 reads SVGAGI (reference sequence). Trimming took 3 bases from V and 8 from J; bases not matched to a gene: 6. The CDR3 is made up of 14 amino acids. The CDR3, as DNA: TGTGCCAGCAGTTATCCGGGCAGGGGGCATGAGCAGTTCTTC. Translation: CASSYPGRGHEQFF.

The chain employs TRBV5-1 and TRBJ1-4; 7 nucleotides match TRBD1. This CDR3 is built from 13 residues. The junction had 8 bases not matched to a gene; V was cut back by 7 bases and J by 8 bases. Germline CDR1 reads SGHRS; CDR2 reads YFSETQ. The CDR3 is CASSDRVNEKLFF. CDR3 coding DNA: TGCGCCAGCTCAGACAGGGTAAACGAAAAACTGTTTTTT.

This chain joins TRBV11-3 and TRBJ1-1, with 8 bases matching TRBD1. The trim removed 8 bases at V and 3 bases at J, leaving 5 bases unmatched. Germline V lookup: CDR1 SGHNT, CDR2 YENEEA. This CDR3 is built from 13 residues. The CDR3 region has the DNA TGTGCCAGCGCCGACAGGGGATACACTGAAGCTTTCTTT. Translated, it gives CASADRGYTEAFF.